The 23 T cell receptor beta chains presented below share a single source sample, sequenced in a study of T cells in Graves' hyperthyroidism and ophthalmopathy (dated by TCRdb to between 2018 and 2020). Receptors were amplified or captured by multiplex PCR. This sample was sequenced with an Illumina HiSeq 2000. Amplification of TCR beta CDR3 regions was carried out from RNA transcripts. For the first round of RT-PCR on the TCR CDR3, the HTBI primer set was used together with the Qiagen OneStep RT-PCR kit. The public sequencing data were trimmed at Q25 with fastp and processed into clonotypes with MiXCR by TCRdb, which kept only in-frame beta chains. Rows with a matching CDR3 protein are joined into one entry that keeps the most common DNA and genes. This sample is represented by 490,000 or so distinct CDR3 sequences; around a fifth of them were singletons. The top ten clones comprise under 55% of the sample.

Sequenced material: blood. Every receptor here comes from a woman in her 70s with Graves' ophthalmopathy.

This chain joins TRBV5-1 and TRBJ1-2; 8 bases agree with TRBD1. J was trimmed by 2 bases and V by 4 bases; bases with no gene match: 10. The CDR3 consists of 16 residues. The germline gives CDR1 SGHRS, CDR2 YFSETQ. CDR3 in amino acids: CASSQDRAGINYGYTF. CDR3 in DNA: TGCGCCAGCAGCCAGGACAGGGCGGGGATAAACTATGGCTACACCTTC.

This chain connects TRBV7-9 to TRBJ2-1, with 8 nucleotides matching TRBD2. V shed 5 bases and J 11 bases; nucleotides not matched to a gene: 11. There are 14 residues in the CDR3. CDR1 is SEHNR and CDR2 is FQNEAQ in the germline V gene (reference sequence). Here the CDR3 reads CASSRHLEREKQFF. CDR3 sequence (DNA): TGTGCCAGCAGCCGTCATTTAGAGCGGGAGAAGCAGTTCTTC.

This clonotype was recorded once. One end of the junction fails to match germline, which may point to a read error. Here the CDR3 DNA reads TGTGCTAGTGGTTCCCAACTAGTTAAGGAGCAGTCCTTC. Translating it yields CASGSQLVKEQSF. V and J are TRBV12-5 and TRBJ2-1, with a weak D call TRBD2 (5 bases). The CDR3 loop spans 13 amino acids. Germline assignment: CDR1 LGHNT and CDR2 FRNRAP.

The chain couples TRBV6-1 to TRBJ1-2; maybe TRBD1 (6 bases). This CDR3 has 17 residues. CDR1 and CDR2 from the germline V gene are MNHNS and SASEGT. V gave up 6 bases and J gave up 2 bases, with 22 bases separating them. DNA for the CDR3: TGTGCCAGCAGCTATATTCCCCGGACCGACAGGAACTATGGCTACACCTTC. Amino acids: CASSYIPRTDRNYGYTF.

At least ten counts were recorded for this clonotype. The V gene is TRBV7-2, the J gene TRBJ2-7; TRBD2 matches at 16 bases. V lost 1 base and J lost 7; bases outside the gene matches: 10. This CDR3 has 18 residues. The germline V gene encodes CDR1 SGHTA and CDR2 FQGNSA. CDR3 protein: CASSLDIDPGLAGGEQYF. The CDR3 coding sequence is TGTGCCAGCAGCTTAGATATCGATCCGGGACTAGCGGGAGGGGAGCAGTACTTC.

This clonotype was recorded at least ten times. The J gene is TRBJ2-1, the V gene TRBV12-3 or TRBV12-4; D is ambiguous. Trimming took 6 bases from V and 2 from J, leaving 8 bases between them. CDR3 length: 13 amino acids. The CDR3 coding sequence is TGTGCCAGCAGCTTGGGGACCTACAATGAGCAGTTCTTC. Amino acid sequence: CASSLGTYNEQFF.

This clonotype showed up just a few times. The gene calls are TRBV24-1 and TRBJ2-7; D is unresolved. Looked up from germline, CDR1 is KGHDR and CDR2 is SFDVKD. CDR3 length equals 11 residues. Trimming took off 1 base at V and 9 bases at J, with 6 bases between the two ends. CDR3 sequence: CATSDFTRQYF. In nucleotides, the CDR3 is TGTGCCACCAGTGATTTTACCCGGCAGTACTTC.

This clonotype was found many times. V and J are TRBV28 and TRBJ2-5; TRBD1 matches 8 bases. The CDR3 covers 15 residues. V trimming: 5 bases; J trimming: 2 bases; junction bases outside the gene matches: 7. The germline V gene has CDR1 MDHEN and CDR2 SYDVKM. CDR3 sequence: CASSGRQGWQETQYF. The CDR3 region has the DNA TGTGCCAGCAGTGGCAGACAGGGGTGGCAAGAGACCCAGTACTTC.

This clonotype was observed a single time. The chain recombines TRBV20-1 with TRBJ2-7; weak D call: TRBD2 (5 bases). From germline, CDR1 is DFQATT and CDR2 SNEGSKA (reference sequence). Trimming removed 5 bases from V and 5 bases from J, with 10 bases in between. This CDR3 is built from 11 residues. CDR3 nucleotides: TGCAGTGCTGGAGGCCCGGACGAGCAGTACTTC. Its protein product is CSAGGPDEQYF.

At least ten counts were recorded for this clonotype. J is TRBJ2-5 and V is TRBV12-3 or TRBV12-4; 11 positions match TRBD1. The length of the CDR3 is 16 residues. V shed 3 bases and J 1 base; nucleotides not matched to a gene: 4. The CDR3 nucleotides are TGTGCCAGCAGTTTGGGGGGGACAGGGGGCCAAGAGACCCAGTACTTC. Protein product: CASSLGGTGGQETQYF.

This clonotype was counted only a few times. The chain carries TRBV5-1 and TRBJ2-1; D not certain. This CDR3 spans 13 amino acids. CDR1 and CDR2 (germline): SGHRS, YFSETQ. The ends were cut back, 4 bases at V and 5 bases at J, with 10 bases in the middle. CDR3 sequence (DNA): TGCGCCAGCAGCGGAATGGCCAACAATGAGCAGTTCTTC. Amino acid sequence: CASSGMANNEQFF.

The genes are TRBV5-1 and TRBJ2-3, with a possible D match to TRBD1 (5 bases). Trimming stripped 3 bases from V and 2 bases from J, with 10 bases between. CDR1 SGHRS and CDR2 YFSETQ come from the germline V gene. This CDR3 spans 14 amino acids. Here the CDR3 reads CASSSSGITDTQYF. CDR3 in DNA: TGCGCCAGCAGCTCTTCAGGGATCACAGATACGCAGTATTTT.

This clonotype was counted a single time. Being one base from a much bigger clone, this may be a read error. The chain combines TRBV6-1 with TRBJ1-1; 8 positions match TRBD1. The CDR3 length is 13 residues. The germline V gene encodes CDR1 MNHNS and CDR2 SASEGT. The CDR3 DNA reads as TGTGCCGGCAGGGGGCAGTTGAACACTGAAGCTTTCTTT. Residues: CAGRGQLNTEAFF.

This clonotype is a singleton in its sample. The junction and the germline gene differ at one end; a read error may be behind it. This chain uses TRBV20-1 with TRBJ1-5; D is possibly TRBD1 (5 bases). The germline V gene encodes CDR1 DFQATT and CDR2 SNEGSKA (reference sequence). This CDR3 is 13 amino acids long. CDR3 region: CNAPRGVGQPQHF. In DNA form, the CDR3 reads TGCAATGCTCCTCGGGGGGTTGGACAGCCCCAGCATTTT.

This clonotype appeared a few times. This sequence joins TRBV24-1 and TRBJ2-1; no clear D gene. Germline V lookup: CDR1 KGHDR, CDR2 SFDVKD. V was cut by 1 base and J by 8 bases, with 14 bases left in between. The CDR3 sequence is 15 residues long. CDR3 sequence reads: CATSDLSVPSHEQFF. Here the CDR3 DNA reads TGTGCCACCAGTGATTTATCTGTCCCATCCCATGAGCAGTTCTTC.

The chain links TRBV7-9 to TRBJ2-3; 10 bases are shared with TRBD2. Germline CDR1 and CDR2: SEHNR and FQNEAQ (reference sequence). The V and J ends lost 4 bases and 10 bases, in that order; junction bases with no gene match: 8. The CDR3 runs 14 residues. The CDR3 protein is CASSSGTSVSPQYF. For the CDR3, the DNA is TGTGCCAGCAGCTCCGGGACTAGCGTTTCCCCGCAGTATTTT.

Ten or more counts support this clonotype. The V gene is TRBV2, the J gene TRBJ1-5, with D possibly being TRBD1 (6 bases). The CDR3 loop spans 14 amino acids. Looked up from germline, CDR1 is SNHLY and CDR2 is FYNNEI. V gave up 5 bases and J gave up 7 bases, with 15 bases separating them. The CDR3 protein is CASSQQGTGQPQHF. The CDR3 nucleotides are TGTGCCAGCAGTCAACAGGGAACAGGACAGCCCCAGCATTTT.

Points on this clonotype: Just one base apart from a much larger clone, this may be a read error. This sequence joins TRBV28 and TRBJ2-7; D ambiguous. The V end was cut by 3 bases, the J end by 7 bases, with 10 bases between. Germline-derived CDR1 and CDR2 are MDHEN and SYDVKM. This CDR3 is 12 amino acids long. The CDR3 sequence: CASSLRKWEQYF. The CDR3 DNA sequence: TGTGCCAGCAGTTTGCGGAAGTGGGAGCAGTACTTC. Complete variable domain (other parts from reference TRBV28 and TRBJ2-7): DVKVTQSSRYLVKRTGEKVFLECVQDMDHENMFWYRQDPGLGLRLIYFSYDVKMKEKGDIPEGYSVSREKKERFSLILESASTNQTSMYLCASSLRKWEQYFGPGTRLTVT.

The J gene is TRBJ1-6, the V gene TRBV6-2 or TRBV6-3; D is unresolved. Between the trimmed V and J ends, which lost 3 bases and 7 bases, there was a span of 7 bases. Germline V gives CDR1 MNHEY, CDR2 SVGEGT. The CDR3 extends over 13 amino acids. The CDR3 sequence: CASSYLLNSPLHF. Here the CDR3 DNA reads TGTGCCAGCAGTTATCTTCTGAATTCACCCCTCCACTTT.

V and J are TRBV19 and TRBJ2-2; D gene ambiguous. Trimming pared 3 bases from V and 2 bases from J, leaving 10 bases between. Germline CDR1 LNHDA, CDR2 SQIVND (reference sequence). The CDR3 runs 15 residues. CDR3 bases: TGTGCCAGTAGTATCATGCCCAGCAACACCGGGGAGCTGTTTTTT. Translating it yields CASSIMPSNTGELFF.

The rearrangement links TRBV11-2 to TRBJ2-1; 10 bases are a match to TRBD2. The V gene end was trimmed by 4 bases and the J gene end by 8 bases; junction bases not matched to a gene: 14. Germline lookup yields CDR1 SGHAT and CDR2 FQNNGV. The CDR3 is 17 residues long. The DNA for the CDR3 is TGTGCCAGCAGCTGGGGGGGGCGTAGCGGGAGGCTGTATGAGCAGTTCTTC. As protein: CASSWGGRSGRLYEQFF. Supplemented by reference TRBV11-2 and TRBJ2-1, the full variable domain reads EAGVAQSPRYKIIEKRQSVAFWCNPISGHATLYWYQQILGQGPKLLIQFQNNGVVDDSQLPKDRFSAERLKGVDSTLKIQPAKLEDSAVYLCASSWGGRSGRLYEQFFGPGTRLTVL.

The chain uses TRBV6-5 and TRBJ1-2; D gene ambiguous. Trimming took off 0 bases at V and 4 bases at J, with 15 bases between the two ends. The CDR3 runs 16 residues. Germline values: CDR1 MNHEY, CDR2 SVGAGI. The CDR3 sequence: CASSYSRAALTYGYTF. As DNA, the CDR3 is TGTGCCAGCAGTTACTCGAGGGCAGCCCTCACCTATGGCTACACCTTC.

This clonotype occurred a few times. The rearrangement uses TRBV19 and TRBJ2-1; D unresolved. The germline gives CDR1 LNHDA, CDR2 SQIVND (reference sequence). CDR3 length equals 12 residues. The V end was cut by 1 base, the J end by 6 bases, with 4 bases between. CDR3 sequence (DNA): TGTGCCAGTAGTATAGGCGGCAATGAGCAGTTCTTC. This translates into CASSIGGNEQFF.